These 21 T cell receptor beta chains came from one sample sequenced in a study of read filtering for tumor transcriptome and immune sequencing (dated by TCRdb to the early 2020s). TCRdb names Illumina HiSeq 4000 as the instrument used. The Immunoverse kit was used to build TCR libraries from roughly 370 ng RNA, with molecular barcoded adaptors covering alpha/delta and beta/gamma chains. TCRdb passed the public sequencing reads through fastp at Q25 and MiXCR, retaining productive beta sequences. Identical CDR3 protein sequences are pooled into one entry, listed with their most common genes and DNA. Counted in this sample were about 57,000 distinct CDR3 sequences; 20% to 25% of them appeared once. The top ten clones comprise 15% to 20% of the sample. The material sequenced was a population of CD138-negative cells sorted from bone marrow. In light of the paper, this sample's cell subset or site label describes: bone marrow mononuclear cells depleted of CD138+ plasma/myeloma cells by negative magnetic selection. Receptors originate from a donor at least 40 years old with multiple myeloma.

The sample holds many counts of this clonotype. The DNA of the CDR3 is TGCAGTGCTAGCGGATCTTTGGGGACAGGGAACCCCTACGAGCAGTACTTC. It yields the protein CSASGSLGTGNPYEQYF. This sequence joins TRBV20-1 and TRBJ2-7; 9 bases fit TRBD1. Germline loops: CDR1 DFQATT, CDR2 SNEGSKA (reference sequence). This CDR3 comprises 17 residues. V lost 3 bases, J lost 2 bases, and 14 bases stayed unmatched.

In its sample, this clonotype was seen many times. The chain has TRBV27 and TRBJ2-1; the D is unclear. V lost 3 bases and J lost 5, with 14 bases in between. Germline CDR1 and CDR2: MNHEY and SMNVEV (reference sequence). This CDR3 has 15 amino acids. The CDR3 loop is CASSLAERFHNEQFF. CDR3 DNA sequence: TGTGCCAGCAGTTTGGCAGAACGATTCCACAATGAGCAGTTCTTC.

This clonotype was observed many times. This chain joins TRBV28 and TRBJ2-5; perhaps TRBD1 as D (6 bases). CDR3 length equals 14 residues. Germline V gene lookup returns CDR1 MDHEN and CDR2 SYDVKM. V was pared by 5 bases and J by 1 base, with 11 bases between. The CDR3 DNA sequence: TGTGCCAGCAGTCTTACAGGGTCCCAAGAGACCCAGTACTTC. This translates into CASSLTGSQETQYF.

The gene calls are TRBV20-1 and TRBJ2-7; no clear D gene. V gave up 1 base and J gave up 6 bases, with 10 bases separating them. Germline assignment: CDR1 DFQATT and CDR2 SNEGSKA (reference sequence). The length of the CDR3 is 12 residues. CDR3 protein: CSARVFYPEQYF. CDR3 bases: TGCAGTGCTAGAGTATTCTACCCCGAGCAGTACTTC.

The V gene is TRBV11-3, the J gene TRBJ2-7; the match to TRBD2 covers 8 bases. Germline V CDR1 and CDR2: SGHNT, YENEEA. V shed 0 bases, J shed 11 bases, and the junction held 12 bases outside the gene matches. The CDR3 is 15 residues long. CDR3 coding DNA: TGTGCCAGCAGCTTAGAGGCGGGGGGCCTCTCTGAGGAGTACTTC. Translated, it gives CASSLEAGGLSEEYF.

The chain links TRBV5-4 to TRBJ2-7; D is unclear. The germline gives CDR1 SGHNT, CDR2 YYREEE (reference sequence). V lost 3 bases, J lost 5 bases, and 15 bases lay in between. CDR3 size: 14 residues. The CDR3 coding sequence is TGTGCCAGCAGCTCAGGTTCGCACCTCCACGAGCAGTACTTC. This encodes CASSSGSHLHEQYF.

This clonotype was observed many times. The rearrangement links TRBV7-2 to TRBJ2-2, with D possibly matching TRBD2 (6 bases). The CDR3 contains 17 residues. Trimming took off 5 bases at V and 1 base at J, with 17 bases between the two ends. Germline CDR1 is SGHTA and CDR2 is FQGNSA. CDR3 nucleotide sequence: TGTGCCAGCAGCCCAGTTGGGACTGCCCGGAACACCGGGGAGCTGTTTTTT. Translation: CASSPVGTARNTGELFF.

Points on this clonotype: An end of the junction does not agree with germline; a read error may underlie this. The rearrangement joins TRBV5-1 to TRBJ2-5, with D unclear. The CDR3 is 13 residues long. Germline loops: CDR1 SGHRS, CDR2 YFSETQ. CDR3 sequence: CASGYSLKETQHF. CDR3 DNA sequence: TGCGCCAGCGGGTACAGCCTAAAAGAGACCCAGCACTTC.

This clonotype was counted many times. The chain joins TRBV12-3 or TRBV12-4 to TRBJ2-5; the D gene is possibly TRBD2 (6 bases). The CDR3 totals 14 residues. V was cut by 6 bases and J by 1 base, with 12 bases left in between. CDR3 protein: CASSPGTVQETQYF. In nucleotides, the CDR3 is TGTGCCAGCAGCCCCGGGACTGTCCAAGAGACCCAGTACTTC.

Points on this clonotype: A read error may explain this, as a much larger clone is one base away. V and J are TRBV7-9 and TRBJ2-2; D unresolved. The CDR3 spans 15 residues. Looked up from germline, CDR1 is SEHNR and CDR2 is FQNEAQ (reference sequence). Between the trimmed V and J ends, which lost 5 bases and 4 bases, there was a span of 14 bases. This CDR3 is CASSPDAASTGELFF. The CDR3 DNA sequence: TGTGCCAGCAGCCCGGACGCCGCGAGCACCGGGGAGCTGTTTTTT.

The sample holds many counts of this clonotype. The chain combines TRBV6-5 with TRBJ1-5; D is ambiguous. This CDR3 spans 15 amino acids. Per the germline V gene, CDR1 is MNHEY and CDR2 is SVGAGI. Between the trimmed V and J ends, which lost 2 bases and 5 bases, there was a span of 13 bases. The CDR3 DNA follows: TGTGCCAGCAGTTACAGGGCAGGTGGGGATCAGCCCCAGCATTTT. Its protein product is CASSYRAGGDQPQHF.

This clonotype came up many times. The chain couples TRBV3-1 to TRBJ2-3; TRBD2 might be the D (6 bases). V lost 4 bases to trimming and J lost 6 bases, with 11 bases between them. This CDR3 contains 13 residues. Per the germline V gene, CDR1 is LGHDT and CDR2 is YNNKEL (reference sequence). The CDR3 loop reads CASSLPSADTQYF. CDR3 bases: TGTGCCAGCAGCCTCCCTAGCGCCGATACGCAGTATTTT.

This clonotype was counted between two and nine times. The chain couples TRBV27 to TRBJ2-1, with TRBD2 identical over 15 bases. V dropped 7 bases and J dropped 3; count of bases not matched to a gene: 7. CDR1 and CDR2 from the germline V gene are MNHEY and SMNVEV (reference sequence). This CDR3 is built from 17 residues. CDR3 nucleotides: TGTGCCAGCACCGCGGGGACTAGCGGGAGGTACTACAATGAGCAGTTCTTC. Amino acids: CASTAGTSGRYYNEQFF.

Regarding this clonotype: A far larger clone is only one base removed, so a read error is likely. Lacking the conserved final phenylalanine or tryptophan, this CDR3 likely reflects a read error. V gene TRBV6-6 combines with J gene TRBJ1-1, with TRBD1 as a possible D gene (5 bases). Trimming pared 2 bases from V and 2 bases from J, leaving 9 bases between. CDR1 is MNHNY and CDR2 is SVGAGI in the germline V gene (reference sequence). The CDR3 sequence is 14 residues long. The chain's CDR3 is CASSYPGHNTEAFS. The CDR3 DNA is TGTGCCAGCAGTTACCCCGGACATAACACTGAAGCTTTCTCT.

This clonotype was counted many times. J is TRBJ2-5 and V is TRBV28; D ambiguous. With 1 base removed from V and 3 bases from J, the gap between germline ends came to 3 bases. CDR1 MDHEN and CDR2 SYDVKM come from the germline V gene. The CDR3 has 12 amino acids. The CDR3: CASSLSEETQYF. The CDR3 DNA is TGTGCCAGCAGTTTATCCGAAGAGACCCAGTACTTC. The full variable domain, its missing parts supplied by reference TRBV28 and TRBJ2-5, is DVKVTQSSRYLVKRTGEKVFLECVQDMDHENMFWYRQDPGLGLRLIYFSYDVKMKEKGDIPEGYSVSREKKERFSLILESASTNQTSMYLCASSLSEETQYFGPGTRLLVL.

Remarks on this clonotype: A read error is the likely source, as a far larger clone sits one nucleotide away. The CDR3 DNA follows: TGCAGTGCTGTACCCCGGACAGGGGCGAATCCACCCCTCCACTTT. Translation: CSAVPRTGANPPLHF. The rearrangement joins TRBV20-1 to TRBJ1-1; 9 bases match TRBD1. Judging by the DNA end, TRBJ1-6 fits better; the J call may be wrong. The germline gives CDR1 DFQATT, CDR2 SNEGSKA (reference sequence). CDR3 size: 15 residues.

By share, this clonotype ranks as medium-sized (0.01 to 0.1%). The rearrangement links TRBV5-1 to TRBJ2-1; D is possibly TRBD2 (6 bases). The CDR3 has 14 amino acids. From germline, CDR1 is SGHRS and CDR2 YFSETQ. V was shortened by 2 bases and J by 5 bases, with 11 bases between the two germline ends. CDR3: CASSLPGLNNEQFF. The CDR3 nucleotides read TGCGCCAGCAGCTTACCGGGACTTAACAATGAGCAGTTCTTC. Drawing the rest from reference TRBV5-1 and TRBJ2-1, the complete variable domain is KAGVTQTPRYLIKTRGQQVTLSCSPISGHRSVSWYQQTPGQGLQFLFEYFSETQRNKGNFPGRFSGRQFSNSRSEMNVSTLELGDSALYLCASSLPGLNNEQFFGPGTRLTVL.

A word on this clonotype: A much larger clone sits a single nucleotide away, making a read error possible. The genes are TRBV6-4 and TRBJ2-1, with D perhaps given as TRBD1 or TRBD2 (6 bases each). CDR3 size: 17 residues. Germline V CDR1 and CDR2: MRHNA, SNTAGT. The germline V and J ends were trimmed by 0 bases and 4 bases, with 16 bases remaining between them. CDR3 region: CASSDSSRLGGYNEQFF. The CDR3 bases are TGTGCCAGCAGTGACTCGAGCCGACTAGGGGGGTACAATGAGCAGTTCTTC.

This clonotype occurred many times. The CDR3 coding sequence is TGCAGTGCTAGAGATCTTACAGCGAACACTGAAGCTTTCTTT. It yields the protein CSARDLTANTEAFF. The rearrangement joins TRBV20-1 to TRBJ1-1; no firm D call. V gave up 0 bases and J gave up 1 base, with 9 bases separating them. This CDR3 is built from 14 residues. Germline V gives CDR1 DFQATT, CDR2 SNEGSKA (reference sequence).

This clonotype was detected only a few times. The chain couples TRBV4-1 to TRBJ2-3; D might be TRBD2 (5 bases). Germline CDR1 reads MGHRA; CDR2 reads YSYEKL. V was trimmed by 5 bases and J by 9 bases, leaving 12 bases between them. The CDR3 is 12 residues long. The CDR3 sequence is CASSLDLTTQYF. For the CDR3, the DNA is TGCGCCAGCAGCTTGGACTTAACAACGCAGTATTTT.

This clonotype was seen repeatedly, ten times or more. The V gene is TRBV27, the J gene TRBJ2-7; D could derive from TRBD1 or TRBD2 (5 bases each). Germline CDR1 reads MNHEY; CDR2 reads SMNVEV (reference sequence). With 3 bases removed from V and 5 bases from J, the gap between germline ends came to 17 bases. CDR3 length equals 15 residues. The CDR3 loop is CASSLPGRPRDEQYF. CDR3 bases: TGTGCCAGCAGTTTGCCGGGACGGCCTCGCGACGAGCAGTACTTC.